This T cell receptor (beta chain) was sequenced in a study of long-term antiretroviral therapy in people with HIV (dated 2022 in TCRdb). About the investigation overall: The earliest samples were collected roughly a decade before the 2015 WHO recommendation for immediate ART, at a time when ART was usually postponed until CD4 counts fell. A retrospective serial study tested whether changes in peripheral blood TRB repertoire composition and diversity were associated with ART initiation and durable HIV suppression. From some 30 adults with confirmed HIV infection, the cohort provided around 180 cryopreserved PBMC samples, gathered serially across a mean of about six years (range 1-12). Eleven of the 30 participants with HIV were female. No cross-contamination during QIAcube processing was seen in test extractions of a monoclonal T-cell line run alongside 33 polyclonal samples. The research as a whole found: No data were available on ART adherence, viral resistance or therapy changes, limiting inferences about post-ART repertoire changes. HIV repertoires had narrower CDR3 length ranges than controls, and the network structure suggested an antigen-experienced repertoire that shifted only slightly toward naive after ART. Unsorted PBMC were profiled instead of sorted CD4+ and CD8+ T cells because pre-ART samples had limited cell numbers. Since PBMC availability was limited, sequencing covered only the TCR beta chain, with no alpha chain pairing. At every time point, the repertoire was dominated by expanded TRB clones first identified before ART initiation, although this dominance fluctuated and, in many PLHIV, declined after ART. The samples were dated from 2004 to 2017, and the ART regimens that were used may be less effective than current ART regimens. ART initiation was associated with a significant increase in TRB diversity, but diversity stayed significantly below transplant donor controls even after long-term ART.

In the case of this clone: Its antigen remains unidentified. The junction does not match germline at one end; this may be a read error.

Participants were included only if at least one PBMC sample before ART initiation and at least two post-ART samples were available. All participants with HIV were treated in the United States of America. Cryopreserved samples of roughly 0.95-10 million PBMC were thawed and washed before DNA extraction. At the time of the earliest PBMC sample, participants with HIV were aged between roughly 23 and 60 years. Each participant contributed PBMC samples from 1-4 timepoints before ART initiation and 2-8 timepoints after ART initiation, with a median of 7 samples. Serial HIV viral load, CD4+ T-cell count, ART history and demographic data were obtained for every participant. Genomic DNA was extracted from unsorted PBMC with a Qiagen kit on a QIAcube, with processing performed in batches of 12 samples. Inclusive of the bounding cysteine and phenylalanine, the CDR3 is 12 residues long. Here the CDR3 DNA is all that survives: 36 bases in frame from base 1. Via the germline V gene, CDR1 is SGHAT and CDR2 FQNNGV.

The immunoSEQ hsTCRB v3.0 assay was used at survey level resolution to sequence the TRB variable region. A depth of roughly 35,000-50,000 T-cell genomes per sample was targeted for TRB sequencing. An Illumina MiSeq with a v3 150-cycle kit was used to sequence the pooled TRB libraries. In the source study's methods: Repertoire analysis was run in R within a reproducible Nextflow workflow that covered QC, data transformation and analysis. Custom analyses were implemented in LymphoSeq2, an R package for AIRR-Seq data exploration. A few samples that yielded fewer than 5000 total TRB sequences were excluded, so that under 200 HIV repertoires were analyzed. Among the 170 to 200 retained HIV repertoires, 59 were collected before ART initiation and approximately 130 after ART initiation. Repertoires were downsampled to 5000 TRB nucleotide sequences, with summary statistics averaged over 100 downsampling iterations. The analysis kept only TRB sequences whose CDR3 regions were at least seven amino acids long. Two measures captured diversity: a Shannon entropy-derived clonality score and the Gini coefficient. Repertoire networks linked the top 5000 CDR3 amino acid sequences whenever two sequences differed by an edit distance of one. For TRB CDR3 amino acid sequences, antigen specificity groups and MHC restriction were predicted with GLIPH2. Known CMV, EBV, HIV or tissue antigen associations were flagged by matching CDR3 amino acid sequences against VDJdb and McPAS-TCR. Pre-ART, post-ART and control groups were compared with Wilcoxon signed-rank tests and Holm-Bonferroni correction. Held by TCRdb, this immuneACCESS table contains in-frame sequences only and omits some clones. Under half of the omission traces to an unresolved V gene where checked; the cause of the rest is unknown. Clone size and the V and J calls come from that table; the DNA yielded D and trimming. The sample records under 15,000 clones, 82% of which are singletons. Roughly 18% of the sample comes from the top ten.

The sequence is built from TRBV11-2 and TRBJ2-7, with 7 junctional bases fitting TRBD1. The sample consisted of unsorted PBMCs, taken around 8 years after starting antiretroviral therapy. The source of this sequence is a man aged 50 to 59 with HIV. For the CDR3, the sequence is CASSFTGAQVTF. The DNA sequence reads TGTGCCAGCAGCTTTACAGGGGCTCAGGTCACCTTC.